The rows below give T cell receptor beta chains drawn from one sample of a study of Ad26.COV2.S vaccination and SARS-CoV-2 variants. The repertoire was sequenced with immunoSEQ multiplex PCR; TCRdb's copy has only in-frame clones and lacks some. Here the sample spans about 350,000 clones, approximately 84% being singletons. Material: peripheral blood, obtained in a trial of Ad26.COV2.S vaccine versus placebo. These receptors all stem from a person aged 18-60 years who received the Ad26.COV2.S COVID-19 vaccine or a placebo. The CDR3 runs from the conserved cysteine through the conserved F or W. Fields, in order: D gene, clone size, V gene, J gene, CDR3 DNA, CDR3 protein. D genes are given only for firm matches. Clone size appears in some rows only: once, few, many, or a class for an expanded clone.

d_gene: .
abundance: .
v_gene: TRBV2
j_gene: TRBJ1-6
CDR3nt: TGTGCCAGCAGTGAAGCCCCTTACCGGTCACCCCTCCACTTT
CDR3aa: CASSEAPYRSPLHF

d_gene: .
abundance: .
v_gene: TRBV14
j_gene: TRBJ2-1
CDR3nt: TGTGCCAGCAGAAGGGCAGGGAGCTACAATGAGCAGTTCTTC
CDR3aa: CASRRAGSYNEQFF

d_gene: TRBD2
abundance: .
v_gene: TRBV19
j_gene: TRBJ2-1
CDR3nt: TGTGCCAGTAGCACCGGACTAGCGGGGGGGCAATATAGATACAATGAGCAGTTCTTC
CDR3aa: CASSTGLAGGQYRYNEQFF

d_gene: .
abundance: .
v_gene: TRBV7-2
j_gene: TRBJ2-7
CDR3nt: TGTGCCAGCAGCTTTTCGAGCTCCTACGAGCAGTACTTC
CDR3aa: CASSFSSSYEQYF

d_gene: .
abundance: .
v_gene: TRBV3-1/TRBV3-2
j_gene: TRBJ2-1
CDR3nt: TGTGCCAGCAGCCAATCGGGGGACAGATCCTACAATGAGCAGTTCTTC
CDR3aa: CASSQSGDRSYNEQFF

d_gene: TRBD2
abundance: .
v_gene: TRBV7-2
j_gene: TRBJ2-3
CDR3nt: TGTGCCAGCAGCTCCCGACTAGCCGCAGATACGCAGTATTTT
CDR3aa: CASSSRLAADTQYF

d_gene: TRBD1
abundance: .
v_gene: TRBV5-1
j_gene: TRBJ1-3
CDR3nt: TGCGCCAGCAGCGGTGGGACAGTGTGGACTGGAAACACCATATATTTT
CDR3aa: CASSGGTVWTGNTIYF

d_gene: .
abundance: .
v_gene: TRBV25-1
j_gene: TRBJ2-2
CDR3nt: TGTGCCAGCACCGGGACCGCTAACACCGGGGAGCTGTTTTTT
CDR3aa: CASTGTANTGELFF

d_gene: TRBD2
abundance: .
v_gene: TRBV19
j_gene: TRBJ2-7
CDR3nt: TGTGCCAGTACCCCACGGGGACTAGCGGGTGCCAGCTCCTACGAGCAGTACTTC
CDR3aa: CASTPRGLAGASSYEQYF

d_gene: .
abundance: .
v_gene: TRBV30
j_gene: TRBJ2-1
CDR3nt: TGTGCCCTGGAGGGACCCGGCTACAATGAGCAGTTCTTC
CDR3aa: CALEGPGYNEQFF

d_gene: .
abundance: .
v_gene: TRBV30
j_gene: TRBJ1-2
CDR3nt: TGTGCCTGGAGTGCAAACAAGCTCACAGCTAGTGGCTACACCTTC
CDR3aa: CAWSANKLTASGYTF

d_gene: .
abundance: once
v_gene: TRBV3-1/TRBV3-2
j_gene: TRBJ2-1
CDR3nt: TGTGCCAGCAGCCAATGCCGGGCAGGGGCGTCGGGGAGCTCCTACAATGAGCAGTTCTTC
CDR3aa: CASSQCRAGASGSSYNEQFF

d_gene: .
abundance: .
v_gene: TRBV5-1
j_gene: TRBJ2-5
CDR3nt: TGCGCCAGCGTTCTTTTCGGGACCGAGGGAGAGACCCAGTACTTC
CDR3aa: CASVLFGTEGETQYF

d_gene: TRBD1
abundance: .
v_gene: TRBV20-1
j_gene: TRBJ2-6
CDR3nt: TGCAGTGCTAGTGCGGGACAGGGAGGATCTGGGGCCAACGTCCTGACTTTC
CDR3aa: CSASAGQGGSGANVLTF

d_gene: TRBD2
abundance: .
v_gene: TRBV4-3
j_gene: TRBJ2-7
CDR3nt: TGCGCCAGCAGCCAGGGACTAGCGGGGGCCTCCTACGAGCAGTACTTC
CDR3aa: CASSQGLAGASYEQYF

d_gene: TRBD1
abundance: few
v_gene: TRBV5-6
j_gene: TRBJ1-2
CDR3nt: TGTGCCAGCAGCGAGGACAGGGGCCGGGGCTATGGCTACACCTTC
CDR3aa: CASSEDRGRGYGYTF